This TCR beta chain was captured by sequencing in a study of control samples from healthy donors and cancer patients. Produced via immunoSEQ multiplex PCR; TCRdb's table is partial and in-frame only. In the table there are roughly 130,000 clones, about 93% of which are singletons. With 1 base removed from V and 4 bases from J, the gap between germline ends came to 7 bases. Germline V gives CDR1 SGHTA, CDR2 FQGNSA. The CDR3 spans 13 residues. Sequenced material: PBMCs. The chain has TRBV7-2 and TRBJ1-1; D not resolved. The clonotype was recovered from a man over 45 with head and neck cancer. DNA for the CDR3: TGTGCCAGCAGCTTAGGGCCGGCCACTGAAGCTTTCTTT. Translation: CASSLGPATEAFF.